The clone carrying this T cell receptor beta chain came up once. What it recognizes is unknown. Total RNA amounts of at least 6 micrograms were extracted per sample. These data belong to a study of blood T cells in healthy people across ages. Points from the study as a whole: Underestimates were what the diversity estimates from one million T cells were considered to be.

The CDR3 runs to 16 residues. CDR1 SEHNR and CDR2 FQNEAQ come from the germline V gene (reference sequence). Through a sample-barcoded 5' primer and a J-beta primer mix, a second PCR was run for about 6 to 12 cycles. The authors tagged each cDNA molecule using a template-switch adaptor with 12 random nucleotides. All samples yielded 3 million or more CDR3-containing paired-end reads. MiXCR, run by TCRdb on the 5' RACE reads, gives a single entry per CDR3 protein. The repertoire holds 1.5 million to 1.9 million distinct CDR3 sequences, approximately 42% seen once, with approximately 4.1% in the top ten.

The sequencing sample was made of blood. The gene calls are TRBV7-9 and TRBJ2-4, with D possibly matching TRBD1 (6 bases). The DNA matches TRBJ2-7 better at its end, which makes the J call doubtful. This TCR was sampled from a woman aged 18 to 35 in good health. CDR3 DNA sequence: TGTGCCAGCAGCTTACCCAAAACGGACAGCATATACGAGCAGTACTTC. Its translation is CASSLPKTDSIYEQYF.